The subject of this entry is one T cell receptor (beta chain). Its specificity is not known. The sample comes from a study of vaccination effects on CD4 cells after COVID-19. Study in general: Following the second dose by a median of 72 days, the post-vaccine samples were obtained.

Germline-derived CDR1 and CDR2 are MNHEY and SVGAGI. The CDR3 contains 15 residues. Trimming shortened V by 6 bases and J by 0 bases, and 12 bases separated the two germline ends. It was after more than nine days of culture that CD4+ T cells were isolated. Each participant was administered two doses of either the BNT162b2 or the mRNA-1273 vaccine. Overall study findings and caveats: Only a single clone (1 of 255 vaccine-induced clones in healthy vaccinees) cross-reacted with common cold coronaviruses.

Produced via immunoSEQ multiplex PCR; TCRdb's table is partial and in-frame only. The sample includes around 49,000 clones, around 70% of them seen just once. The chain employs TRBV6-5 and TRBJ1-5, with D possibly being TRBD1 (6 bases). The sequenced sample was CD4+ T cells from PBMCs cultured without peptide, obtained after COVID-19 vaccination. This TCR was sampled from a human donor who received a COVID-19 vaccine. The CDR3 sequence is CASRPTGNSNQPQHF. The CDR3 DNA reads as TGTGCCAGCAGGCCCACAGGGAATAGCAATCAGCCCCAGCATTTT.